These T cell receptor beta chains were read from a single sample in a study of cytomegalovirus exposure and HLA in healthy donors. The method was immunoSEQ multiplex PCR; TCRdb's version includes in-frame clones alone and lacks a portion of them. The sample lists 110,000 or so clones, under 70% seen once, with roughly 8.7% in the top ten. The sample taken for sequencing was PBMCs. These receptors originate from a man aged 18 to 30 in good health and CMV-seropositive. Each CDR3 is given with its conserved first and last residue.

TRBV2,CASSAAGVTPNEQFF
TRBV7-4,CASSFDREPNQPQHF
TRBV5-4,CASSLEVGAGNTIYF
TRBV9,CASSVGVGAGGPTYEQYF
TRBV19,CATSRAGANVLTF
TRBV7-7,CASSSDRVWGPGELFF
TRBV28,CASSGGTDTQYF
TRBV6-1,CASKTGQGNYGYTF
TRBV5-1,CASSLDSGNTIYF
TRBV5-5,CASSSSNTEAFF
TRBV2,CASSIQQGRETQYF
TRBV4-2,CASSQALGTSWETQYF
TRBV11-2,CASSLKGGDTQYF
TRBV4-1,CASSRRESLYGYTF
TRBV6-5,CASSYIDISTGELFF
TRBV10-1,CASSHGLNQPQHF
TRBV4-2,CASSQDLAGGNTGELFF
TRBV5-4,CASSLGLAGDQQYF
TRBV5-6,CASNALGGRGQLSTGELFF
TRBV25-1,CASSEYAAYEQYF
TRBV7-9,CASKQGETEAFF
TRBV7-9,CASSMSTSGGAIETQYF
TRBV28,CASRGLRGNQPQHF
TRBV5-6,CASSLAAGGAFF
TRBV5-6,CASSLLGAITDTQYF
TRBV6-6,CASSYSSRGPSELFF
TRBV5-4,CASSFGQTHYGYTF
TRBV6-1,CASSGTGVAEAFF
TRBV5-4,CASSGGADTQYF
TRBV5-1,CASSLEATYEQYF
TRBV10-2,CASRGSGEYQETQYF
TRBV4-2,CASSQEVGQGNTGELFF
TRBV6-6,CASSYSKGYRNEQFF
TRBV11-2,CASSPARSSPLHF
TRBV7-2,CASSLAYPNPLFF
TRBV6-5,CASPRQGPEAFF
TRBV7-2,CASSFSGGAETQYF
TRBV11-2,CASSLAPDTEAFF
TRBV5-1,CASSQGLAGAMSTGELFF
TRBV7-9,CASSPPAGLVGGYTF
TRBV4-2,CASSQDGEVTDTQYF
TRBV12-5,CASGPGTGGIETQYF
TRBV4-2,CASSQQKIPGLAGGDTQYF
TRBV7-2,CASSPGDRVNTEAFF
TRBV28,CASSQWDYRVVETQYF
TRBV6-5,CASSYSTGQTEAFF
TRBV28,CASRGGVYNEQFF
TRBV5-4,CASSLGTYQETQYF
TRBV27,CASKDRRGAYNEQFF
TRBV7-9,CASSSTRVSSNEQFF
TRBV4-1,CASSQVARPFEQYF
TRBV5-1,CASSMGLTSTDTQYF
TRBV2,CASGGLAGGQETQYF
TRBV5-1,CASSPRGGDGNEKLFF
TRBV10-1,CAAQDRGLFPGQPQHF